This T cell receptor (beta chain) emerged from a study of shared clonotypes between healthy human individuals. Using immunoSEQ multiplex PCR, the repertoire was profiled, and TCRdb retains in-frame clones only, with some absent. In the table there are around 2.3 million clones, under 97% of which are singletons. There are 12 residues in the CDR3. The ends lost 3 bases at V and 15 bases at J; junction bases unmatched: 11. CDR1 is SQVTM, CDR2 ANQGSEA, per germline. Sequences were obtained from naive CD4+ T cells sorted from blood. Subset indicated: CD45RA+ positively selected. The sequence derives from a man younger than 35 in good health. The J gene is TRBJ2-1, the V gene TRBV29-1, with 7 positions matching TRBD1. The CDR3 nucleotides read TGCAGCGTTGATCGAGACAGGGCCGACTGGTTCTTC. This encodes CSVDRDRADWFF.